This TCR beta chain comes out of a study of memory CD8 T cells in hepatitis C reinfection (dated by TCRdb to the late 2010s). General notes on the study: Two consecutive HCV infections were spontaneously resolved by three donors, whereas a primary infection was cleared by two donors who then became chronically infected after reinfection. A case counted as HCV reinfection when an HCV RNA test came back positive after two negative tests taken at least 60 days apart. Pre-reinfection samples were obtained between 55 and 20 weeks before detection of reinfection. In 4 to 6 donors, the study followed the TCR beta repertoire of virus-specific CD8 T cells over time through an HCV reinfection episode. Between the late 2000s and the early 2010s, five reinfection cases with stored pre-reinfection samples were identified. Participants who had resolved a prior HCV infection were followed every 3 months in the reinfection study. Paper-wide results and their limitations: Because only a few donors were included, definitive conclusions about public clonotypes linked to secondary clearance could not be reached by the study.

At the junction V is shortened by 6 bases and J by 7 bases, with 19 bases in between. CDR1 SEHNR and CDR2 FQNEAQ were looked up in the germline V gene (reference sequence). There are 14 amino acids in the CDR3, from cysteine to phenylalanine inclusive. Only the CDR3 region is kept as DNA, spanning 42 bases read in frame from base 1. The sample's time point label, in plain terms: pre-reinfection, 55 to 20 weeks before reinfection detection. TCR sequencing was performed on the sorted cells directly ex vivo, without any in vitro expansion beforehand. The donors, who were people who inject drugs, were enrolled in the Montreal Acute Hepatitis C Cohort Study (HEPCO) in Canada. As controls, total naive CD8 T cells were sorted as viable CD3+ CD8+ CD45RO- cells from a couple of donors at all three reinfection time points. Before sorting, cryopreserved peripheral blood mononuclear cells were thawed, and CD8 T cells were purified from the thawed cells. The MACS CD8+ T cell Isolation Kit was used to enrich CD8 T cells by negative selection. A BD FACSAria II sorter with FACSDiva software was used for cell sorting, and FlowJo was used for data analysis.

With regard to this clone: Its antigen is currently not known. No per-base quality is available; no much larger clone lies one base away.

The library relied on the immunoSEQ multiplex PCR assay. Genomic DNA was pulled from the sorted cells, and the automated high-throughput method of Adaptive Biotechnologies was used to sequence the TCR beta V, D and J regions. CDR3 regions were amplified with a two-step, bias-controlled multiplex PCR. Amplified TCR beta libraries were sequenced on an Illumina instrument. The paper's data handling went like this. The demultiplexed reads were processed to cut down on amplification and sequencing bias, and the IMGT database was used to assign CDR3 sequences to gene families. Repertoire data were analyzed with ImmunoSEQ software version 2.0. Out-of-frame sequences and sequences with stop codons in the CDR3 were removed from clonotype lists. Clonotypes with a frequency below 0.01% were excluded because such clonotypes corresponded to less than one cell. Richness was calculated by dividing observed richness by input cell number, and evenness was calculated by dividing Shannon entropy by log observed richness. Repertoire diversity and the similarity between time points were measured using Simpson diversity and Morisita-Horn overlap indices. Each clonotype was placed into one of four groups: dominant (>1%), sub-dominant (0.5-0.99%), low abundance (0.1-0.49%) or lowest abundance (<0.1%). A germline index was derived by subtracting total nucleotide additions from total CDR3 length and dividing the result by total CDR3 length. Here the immuneACCESS table is served through TCRdb, limited to in-frame sequences with V and J called. Missing clones are a known gap in these copies; in checked studies unresolved V genes cover under half, and the rest lacks a known reason. That table is the source of V, J and clone size, and D and trimming were worked out from the DNA. The sample profile shows approximately 50,000 clones; roughly 86% of them were found once. Less than 1.2% of the sample belongs to the ten largest clones.

This sequence uses TRBV7-9 and TRBJ2-7; TRBD1 is possibly the D segment (7 matching bases). The clonotype was recovered from a man aged 18 to 29 with hepatitis C virus infection. The specimen sequenced was naive CD8+ T cells sorted from blood. This specimen's cell subset or site label, interpreted: total naive CD8+CD45RO- T cells. CDR3 region: CASRSDRDFEEQYF. The DNA sequence follows: TGTGCCAGCAGGTCAGACAGGGACTTCGAGGAGCAGTACTTC. Reference TRBV7-9 and TRBJ2-7 genes cover what lies past the CDR3, so the full variable domain is DTGVSQNPRHKITKRGQNVTFRCDPISEHNRLYWYRQTLGQGPEFLTYFQNEAQLEKSRLLSDRFSAERPKGSFSTLEIQRTEQGDSAMYLCASRSDRDFEEQYFGPGTRLTVT.